Listed below are T cell receptor beta chains from one sample, sequenced in a study of T-cell reconstitution after alpha-beta-depleted transplantation in children. TCRdb analysed the PCR reads with MiXCR anew, one entry per CDR3 protein. The sample comprises around 370,000 distinct CDR3 sequences, about 17% of which are singletons, and about 41% rests with the top ten. The specimen comprised PBMCs, mostly from graft donor cells, sampled 360 days after TCRalphabeta/CD19-depleted stem cell transplant. These receptors came from a male patient aged 2-15 years who had a stem cell transplant for acute lymphoblastic leukemia, so the T cells may come from the graft donor. Each CDR3 is given with its conserved first and last residue. The order of the fields is D gene, clone size, V gene, J gene, CDR3 DNA, CDR3 protein. The D gene is left open where the match is weak. Expanded clones get a size class; other rows say once, few or many, or leave the size out.

TRBD2	.	TRBV5-1	TRBJ2-1	TGCGCCAGCAGCCTCGGACTAGCGGCAATGGAGCAGTTCTTC	CASSLGLAAMEQFF
TRBD2	few	TRBV5-1	TRBJ2-3	TGCGCCAGCAGCTTGGGACTAGCGGGAGGCTACACAGATACGCAGTATTTT	CASSLGLAGGYTDTQYF
TRBD2	.	TRBV5-1	TRBJ2-2	TGCGCCAGCAGCTCCGGGGGGGGAGTGCCGAACACCGGGGAGCTGTTTTTT	CASSSGGGVPNTGELFF
.	.	TRBV5-1	TRBJ1-3	TGCGCCAGCAGGGAGCCAGGGCTTGGAAACACCATATATTTT	CASREPGLGNTIYF
TRBD2	.	TRBV5-6	TRBJ2-1	TGTGCCAGCATTTTGACTAGCGGGATGGGCAATGAGCAGTTCTTC	CASILTSGMGNEQFF
.	.	TRBV28	TRBJ2-7	TGTGCCAGCAGTTTAGTCGGTAACCAGGTTTACTCCTACGAGCAGTACTTC	CASSLVGNQVYSYEQYF
.	once	TRBV28	TRBJ2-7	TGTGCCAGCAGTTTATGGGCCCGAGCAGAACACGAGCAGTACTTC	CASSLWARAEHEQYF
.	many	TRBV12-3/TRBV12-4	TRBJ2-1	TGTGCCAGCAGTTTATTGCTAGTTTACAATGAGCAGTTCTTC	CASSLLLVYNEQFF
TRBD1	.	TRBV20-1	TRBJ2-5	TGCAGTGCAAGAGGACAGGGTGAGACCCAGTACTTC	CSARGQGETQYF
TRBD1	few	TRBV10-3	TRBJ2-7	TGTGCCACCAGACCCCTCGGACAGGAACAGAAGCAGTACTTC	CATRPLGQEQKQYF
TRBD2	.	TRBV18	TRBJ2-3	TGTGCCAGCTCACCCCAGCGGGGTAGCACAGATACGCAGTATTTT	CASSPQRGSTDTQYF
TRBD2	few	TRBV14	TRBJ2-4	TGTGCCAGCAGCCAAGCCAACCGGGACACCAGGACTAGCGGGAGGGGAAAAGCCAAAAACATTCAGTACTTC	CASSQANRDTRTSGRGKAKNIQYF